One sample yielded the 20 T cell receptor beta chains listed below, sequenced in a study of shared clonotypes between healthy human individuals. Method: immunoSEQ multiplex PCR; TCRdb's copy keeps in-frame clones and lacks some. The table lists under 1,900,000 clones, around 98.5% of them singletons. Sequencing was performed on naive CD4+ T cells sorted from blood. The subset: CD45RA+ positively selected. The receptors derive from a man aged 25-40 years in good health.

The chain couples TRBV7-3 to TRBJ2-7; unclear D gene. Germline CDR1 and CDR2: SGHTA and FQGTGA. V lost 5 bases to trimming and J lost 3 bases, with 14 bases between them. The CDR3 length is 14 residues. The CDR3 bases are TGTGCCAGCAGCACGACACCCAACCACTACGAGCAGTACTTC. Its protein product is CASSTTPNHYEQYF.

V gene TRBV9 combines with J gene TRBJ2-6; tentative D call: TRBD1 (6 bases). Trimming shortened V by 5 bases and J by 0 bases, and 15 bases separated the two germline ends. Germline V gives CDR1 SGDLS, CDR2 YYNGEE. This CDR3 spans 17 amino acids. CDR3 bases: TGTGCCAGCAGTCCCAAGGACAGCACCTCTGGGGCCAACGTCCTGACTTTC. Translation gives CASSPKDSTSGANVLTF.

The V and J genes are TRBV30 and TRBJ2-1, with a possible D match to TRBD2 (6 bases). The germline V gene has CDR1 GTSNPN and CDR2 SVGIG (reference sequence). V was cut by 3 bases and J by 3 bases, with 15 bases left in between. CDR3 length equals 15 residues. CDR3 bases: TGTGCCTGGAGGAGGTACGGGAGTCTCTACAATGAGCAGTTCTTC. It specifies CAWRRYGSLYNEQFF.

This chain uses TRBV6-6 with TRBJ2-7; 11 bases map to TRBD2. This CDR3 is built from 15 residues. V lost 5 bases and J lost 2; bases outside the gene matches: 5. Germline V gives CDR1 MNHNY, CDR2 SVGAGI (reference sequence). The CDR3 coding sequence is TGTGCCAGCAGTCCGGGACTAGCGGACACCTACGAGCAGTACTTC. Amino acids: CASSPGLADTYEQYF.

About this clone: The same CDR3 also results from other DNA sequences found in this sample. The rearrangement links TRBV5-1 to TRBJ1-1; TRBD1 is a possible D gene (5 bases). The CDR3 has 15 amino acids. Germline-derived CDR1 and CDR2 are SGHRS and YFSETQ. Trimming stripped 0 bases from V and 0 bases from J, with 9 bases between. The CDR3 sequence is CASSLVQGLNTEAFF. For the CDR3, the DNA is TGCGCCAGCAGCTTGGTTCAGGGACTGAACACTGAAGCTTTCTTT.

This rearrangement joins TRBV7-2 to TRBJ1-4, with D perhaps matching TRBD1 (6 bases). The length of the CDR3 is 14 residues. Trimming left V 4 bases short and J 7 bases short, with 13 bases between. The germline V gene encodes CDR1 SGHTA and CDR2 FQGNSA. The CDR3 loop is CASSSGTLGEKLFF. In DNA, the CDR3 is TGTGCCAGCAGCTCGGGGACATTGGGTGAAAAACTGTTTTTT.

The V call is TRBV5-4, the J call TRBJ2-2, with D maybe TRBD2 (6 bases). The CDR3 is 18 amino acids. The germline V gene has CDR1 SGHNT and CDR2 YYREEE (reference sequence). V lost 1 base and J 3 bases, leaving 19 bases between the germline ends. This CDR3 reads CASSLPGTGVSDTGELFF. The DNA for the CDR3 is TGTGCCAGCAGCTTGCCGGGGACGGGGGTCTCGGACACCGGGGAGCTGTTTTTT.

DNA of the CDR3: TGTGCCAGCTCACGGACGACAGATAGCAATCAGCCCCAGCATTTT. Its protein product is CASSRTTDSNQPQHF. The chain couples TRBV18 to TRBJ1-5; weak D call: TRBD1 (5 bases). From germline, CDR1 is KGHSH and CDR2 LQKENI. With 4 bases removed from V and 0 bases from J, the gap between germline ends came to 10 bases. This CDR3 contains 15 residues. Combining the CDR3 with reference TRBV18 and TRBJ1-5 gives the whole variable domain NAGVMQNPRHLVRRRGQEARLRCSPMKGHSHVYWYRQLPEEGLKFMVYLQKENIIDESGMPKERFSAEFPKEGPSILRIQQVVRGDSAAYFCASSRTTDSNQPQHFGDGTRLSIL.

The count of this clone is one. V usage is TRBV30 and J usage is TRBJ2-5, with 13 positions matching TRBD2. CDR1 is GTSNPN, CDR2 SVGIG, per germline (reference sequence). CDR3 length equals 20 residues. The V segment lost 0 bases and the J segment 2 bases; nucleotides outside the gene matches: 15. Here the CDR3 reads CAWSVRRTSGSFTGQETQYF. The CDR3, as DNA: TGTGCCTGGAGTGTACGGCGGACTAGCGGGAGTTTCACCGGTCAAGAGACCCAGTACTTC.

The gene calls are TRBV10-3 and TRBJ2-2; 8 bases fit TRBD2. Germline trimming cut 4 bases from V and 2 bases from J; bases unmatched to any gene: 3. This CDR3 is built from 15 residues. Germline CDR1 and CDR2: ENHRY and SYGVKD. The CDR3 DNA reads as TGTGCCATCAGTGTACTAGCGGCCAACACCGGGGAGCTGTTTTTT. This codes for CAISVLAANTGELFF.

This sequence joins TRBV7-8 and TRBJ1-2; possibly TRBD1 for D (5 bases). Trimming removed 3 bases at V and 2 bases at J, with 7 bases between. CDR1 is SGHVS and CDR2 is FQNEAQ in the germline V gene. The CDR3 runs to 13 residues. The CDR3 DNA reads as TGTGCCAGCAGCTTCCCAGGGAACTATGGCTACACCTTC. Translation: CASSFPGNYGYTF.

The chain has TRBV5-1 and TRBJ1-4, with TRBD1 identical over 7 bases. CDR1 and CDR2 (germline): SGHRS, YFSETQ. V shed 4 bases and J 6 bases; nucleotides not matched to a gene: 9. The CDR3 covers 15 residues. This CDR3 is CASSRLGDRDEKLFF. As DNA, the CDR3 is TGCGCCAGCAGCCGTCTGGGAGACAGGGATGAAAAACTGTTTTTT.

V usage is TRBV6-1 and J usage is TRBJ1-1; D remains ambiguous. The germline V gene encodes CDR1 MNHNS and CDR2 SASEGT. The V end lost 8 bases, the J end lost 8 bases, and 12 bases lay between the germline ends. This CDR3 comprises 11 residues. The CDR3 spells CASLMYGEAFF. CDR3 DNA: TGTGCCAGCCTCATGTACGGAGAAGCTTTCTTT.

The chain employs TRBV18 and TRBJ2-7, with 9 bases identical to TRBD1. CDR1 is KGHSH, CDR2 LQKENI, per germline. Trimming removed 3 bases from V and 6 bases from J; junction bases left unmatched: 9. The CDR3 is 15 residues long. The CDR3 DNA is TGTGCCAGCTCACCCGTCCCGGGACAGGGAACCGAGCAGTACTTC. Encoded protein: CASSPVPGQGTEQYF.

This sequence joins TRBV4-3 and TRBJ2-7, with 10 nucleotides matching TRBD2. Per the germline V gene, CDR1 is LGHNA and CDR2 is YSLEER. The CDR3 extends over 17 amino acids. The ends lost 4 bases at V and 3 bases at J; junction bases unmatched: 12. CDR3 coding DNA: TGCGCCAGCAGCCGCCATCGACTAGCGGGCGCAAACTACGAGCAGTACTTC. This encodes CASSRHRLAGANYEQYF.

The chain recombines TRBV11-2 with TRBJ2-5, with D uncertain. Trimming took off 4 bases at V and 4 bases at J, with 13 bases between the two ends. The CDR3 spans 14 residues. Germline CDR1 SGHAT, CDR2 FQNNGV. The CDR3 loop is CASSYRAAIETQYF. CDR3 DNA: TGTGCCAGCAGCTACCGGGCCGCAATAGAGACCCAGTACTTC.

The chain has TRBV6-5 and TRBJ2-1, with 9 bases identical to TRBD1. J was trimmed by 7 bases and V by 7 bases; bases with no gene match: 11. Germline V gives CDR1 MNHEY, CDR2 SVGAGI. There are 15 residues in the CDR3. CDR3 residues: CASTGDRVGQNEQFF. The CDR3 coding sequence is TGTGCCAGCACGGGGGACAGGGTAGGGCAAAATGAGCAGTTCTTC.

CDR3 in amino acids: CASSPLTGVDEKLFF. The CDR3 nucleotides are TGTGCCAGCAGTCCATTGACGGGGGTCGATGAAAAACTGTTTTTT. This rearrangement joins TRBV2 to TRBJ1-4, with D perhaps matching TRBD1 (5 bases). Germline assignment: CDR1 SNHLY and CDR2 FYNNEI. The CDR3 covers 15 residues. V shed 5 bases and J shed 6 bases, with 16 bases lying between them.

This rearrangement joins TRBV7-9 to TRBJ2-5; D is perhaps TRBD2 (5 bases). CDR1 is SEHNR and CDR2 is FQNEAQ in the germline V gene (reference sequence). The CDR3 consists of 15 residues. Trimming stripped 1 base from V and 5 bases from J, with 14 bases between. CDR3 amino acids: CASSLDPDWRETQYF. For the CDR3, the DNA is TGTGCCAGCAGCTTAGACCCGGACTGGAGGGAGACCCAGTACTTC.

Comment on this clone: Other nucleotide sequences from this sample produce the same CDR3. The chain has TRBV5-4 and TRBJ2-7; either TRBD1 or TRBD2 may fit D (5 bases each). This CDR3 contains 15 residues. Trimming took off 0 bases at V and 3 bases at J, with 13 bases between the two ends. Germline V CDR1 and CDR2: SGHNT, YYREEE (reference sequence). CDR3 DNA sequence: TGTGCCAGCAGCTTGGGAGGGCAGGGAGACTACGAGCAGTACTTC. Protein product: CASSLGGQGDYEQYF.